These 5 T cell receptor beta chains were all obtained from the same sample, sequenced in a study. In TCRdb, the 5' RACE reads were re-called with MiXCR into one record per CDR3 protein. The repertoire holds about 55,000 distinct CDR3 sequences, with around 21% as singletons. Treg sorting used a CD4+CD25+CD127-/low gate. The sequencing input was tumor-infiltrating Tregs sorted from the breast tumor. The receptor source for this set is a female donor with breast cancer.

V and J are TRBV27 and TRBJ2-1; D not resolved. Germline V gives CDR1 MNHEY, CDR2 SMNVEV (reference sequence). This CDR3 comprises 16 residues. The ends were cut back, 7 bases at V and 3 bases at J, with 19 bases in the middle. This chain's CDR3 is CASTLRIGNIYNEQFF. The CDR3 region has the DNA TGTGCCAGCACCCTTCGGATTGGGAACATCTACAATGAGCAGTTCTTC.

Ten or more counts support this clonotype. The rearrangement uses TRBV2 and TRBJ1-2; D remains ambiguous. CDR3 length equals 14 residues. V was clipped by 0 bases and J by 8 bases, with 13 bases between them. From germline, CDR1 is SNHLY and CDR2 FYNNEI. DNA of the CDR3: TGTGCCAGCAGTGAAGCGGGGTCATACGGAGGCTACACCTTC. Encoded protein: CASSEAGSYGGYTF. The entire variable domain, with the rest obtained from reference TRBV2 and TRBJ1-2, is as follows: EPEVTQTPSHQVTQMGQEVILRCVPISNHLYFYWYRQILGQKVEFLVSFYNNEISEKSEIFDDQFSVERPDGSNFTLKIRSTKLEDSAMYFCASSEAGSYGGYTFGSGTRLTVV.

This clonotype showed up many times. The chain carries TRBV12-3 or TRBV12-4 and TRBJ1-2; D may be TRBD1 (6 bases). V was cut by 1 base and J by 4 bases, with 10 bases left in between. The CDR3 totals 14 residues. CDR3 sequence: CASSLEGGLYGYTF. The CDR3 DNA sequence: TGTGCCAGCAGTTTAGAGGGGGGCCTCTATGGCTACACCTTC.

The J gene is TRBJ2-7, the V gene TRBV6-2 or TRBV6-3; no definite D call. V lost 2 bases and J lost 2, with 7 bases in between. This CDR3 has 13 residues. The germline V gene has CDR1 MNHEY and CDR2 SVGEGT. The CDR3 is CASSYPGTYEQYF. In nucleotides, the CDR3 is TGTGCCAGCAGTTACCCTGGGACCTACGAGCAGTACTTC.

The chain combines TRBV6-1 with TRBJ2-5; D gene uncertain. The CDR3 length is 13 residues. Germline V gene data show CDR1 as MNHNS and CDR2 as SASEGT. V was trimmed by 7 bases and J by 4 bases, leaving 13 bases between them. CDR3 sequence (DNA): TGTGCCAGCACCCCGGAGACCTTAGAGACCCAGTACTTC. Protein sequence: CASTPETLETQYF.